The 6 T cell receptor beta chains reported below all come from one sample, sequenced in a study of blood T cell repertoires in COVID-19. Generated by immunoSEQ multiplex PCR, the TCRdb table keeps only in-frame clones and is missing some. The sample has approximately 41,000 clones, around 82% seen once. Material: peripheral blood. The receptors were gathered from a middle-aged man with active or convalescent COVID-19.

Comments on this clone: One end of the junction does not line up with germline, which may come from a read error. CDR3 sequence reads: CASRSGGTILEDPQYF. Here the CDR3 DNA reads TGCGCCAGCAGAAGCGGAGGGACTATATTGGAAGATCCGCAGTATTTT. This chain connects TRBV5-1 to TRBJ2-3; 7 nucleotides match TRBD2. The CDR3 has 16 residues. Germline CDR1 and CDR2: SGHRS and YFSETQ.

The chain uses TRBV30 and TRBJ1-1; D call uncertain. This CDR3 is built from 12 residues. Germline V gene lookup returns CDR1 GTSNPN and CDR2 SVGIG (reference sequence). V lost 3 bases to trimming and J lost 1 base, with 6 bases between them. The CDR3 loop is CAWRRQNTEAFF. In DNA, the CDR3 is TGTGCCTGGAGGAGACAGAACACTGAAGCTTTCTTT.

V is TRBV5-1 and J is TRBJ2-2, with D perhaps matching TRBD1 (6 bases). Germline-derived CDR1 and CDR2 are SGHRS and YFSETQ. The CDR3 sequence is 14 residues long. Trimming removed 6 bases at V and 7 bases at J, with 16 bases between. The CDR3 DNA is TGCGCCAGCAACTATGCAGGGGTTGACGGGGAGCTGTTTTTT. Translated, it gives CASNYAGVDGELFF.

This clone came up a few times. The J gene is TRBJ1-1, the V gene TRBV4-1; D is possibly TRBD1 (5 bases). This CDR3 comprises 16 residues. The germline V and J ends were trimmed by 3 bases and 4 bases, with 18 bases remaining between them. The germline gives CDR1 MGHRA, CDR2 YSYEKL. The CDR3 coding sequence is TGCGCCAGCAGCCACGTAGGGGATAGTAGTGGCACTGAAGCTTTCTTT. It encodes CASSHVGDSSGTEAFF.

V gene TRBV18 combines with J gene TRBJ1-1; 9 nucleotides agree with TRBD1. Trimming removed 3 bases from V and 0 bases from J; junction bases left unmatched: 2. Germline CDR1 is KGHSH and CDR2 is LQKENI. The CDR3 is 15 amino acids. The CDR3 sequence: CASSPGQGLNTEAFF. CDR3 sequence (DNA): TGTGCCAGCTCACCGGGACAGGGTTTGAACACTGAAGCTTTCTTT.

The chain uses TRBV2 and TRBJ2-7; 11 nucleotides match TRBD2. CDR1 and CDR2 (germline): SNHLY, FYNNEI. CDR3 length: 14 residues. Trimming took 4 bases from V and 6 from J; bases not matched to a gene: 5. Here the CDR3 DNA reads TGTGCCAGCAGTGTTAGCGGGAGGGCCGGCGAGCAGTACTTC. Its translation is CASSVSGRAGEQYF.